This TCR beta chain was sequenced for a study of shared clonotypes between healthy human individuals. Background on the study: Researchers assigned three CD4 naive, three CD4 memory, two CD8 naive and one CD8 memory plate to each donor. Broader study findings: Sequencing depth was expected to affect clonotype sharing among donors. A handful of donors showed sharing of approximately 5% of naive CD4 clonotypes.

Replicate PCRs from sorted subsets contained approximately 200 ng DNA, which is around 30,000 T cell genomes. Measured with immunoSEQ multiplex PCR; TCRdb has only the in-frame clones, and not every one. The table lists about 1.1 million clones, approximately 77% of them singletons. This clone has just a few counts. As yet, its antigen is unknown. The specimen sequenced was memory CD4+ T cells from PBMCs. As to subset: CD45RA-negative fraction. This clonotype was obtained from a man between 18 and 29 years old in good health. Some clones in this sample may be carry-over from other donors' samples.

The DNA of the CDR3 is TGTGCCAGCAGTGGAATGACAGCCGCCGGCAATCAGCCCCAGCATTTT. This encodes CASSGMTAAGNQPQHF. The V call is TRBV28, the J call TRBJ1-5; possible D gene TRBD1, 5 bases. Trimming stripped 5 bases from V and 2 bases from J, with 16 bases between. The germline V gene encodes CDR1 MDHEN and CDR2 SYDVKM. There are 16 residues in the CDR3.